This is a list of T cell receptor beta chains from one sample in a study of blood T cell repertoires in COVID-19. TCRdb's copy holds only in-frame clones and misses some; the assay was immunoSEQ multiplex PCR. The profile shows some 180,000 clones, 87% of them singletons. Sequenced material: peripheral blood. These receptors were taken from a man aged 60 to 69 with active or convalescent COVID-19. Both conserved end residues are part of each CDR3.

TRBJ2-1 TRBV19 16 CASSMSRRQGGNEQFF
TRBJ2-3 TRBV6-2/TRBV6-3 15 CASSLRDRGTDTQYF
TRBJ1-1 TRBV6-5 15 CASSQHRGLNTEAFF
TRBJ2-2 TRBV7-8 16 CASSRLAGVATGELFF
TRBJ2-4 TRBV7-9 17 CASSLGYEPGAKNIQYF
TRBJ1-5 TRBV5-8 13 CASSFAGNQPQHF
TRBJ2-5 TRBV5-1 15 CASSFTSGGRQTQYF
TRBJ1-1 TRBV5-1 15 CASSGRQGSNTEAFF
TRBJ2-2 TRBV9 15 CASSVSGGWTGELFF
TRBJ2-5 TRBV3-1/TRBV3-2 16 CASSHGGGAGQETQYF
TRBJ1-6 TRBV10-3 15 CAISESGGISSPLHF
TRBJ2-2 TRBV6-2/TRBV6-3 17 CASSAHRDRGRGGELFF
TRBJ2-7 TRBV6-5 14 CASSRGSGRDEQYF
TRBJ1-3 TRBV5-5 13 CASTRETGNTIYF
TRBJ2-3 TRBV11-2 13 CASIRGGTDTQYF
TRBJ2-5 TRBV19 13 CASSGGSGETQYF
TRBJ2-7 TRBV19 15 CASSMGTSDYYEQYF
TRBJ1-1 TRBV6-6 15 CASSYAGGVDTEAFF
TRBJ1-2 TRBV12-3/TRBV12-4 13 CASSPGQDYGYTF
TRBJ2-7 TRBV5-1 16 CASSPGGGSIAYEQYF
TRBJ1-2 TRBV6-1 14 CASSEALQNSDYTF
TRBJ1-4 TRBV5-1 14 CASSSRTGNEKLFF